The 10 T cell receptor beta chains below come from one sample, sequenced in a study of blood T cell repertoires in COVID-19. Repertoires were generated with immunoSEQ multiplex PCR, while TCRdb's copy carries only in-frame clones and drops some. Of around 120,000 clones detected, 75% to 90% appear once; the ten largest clones hold 2% to 2.5%. The sequenced material came from peripheral blood. These receptors were obtained from a man aged 25-45 years with acute or convalescent COVID-19.

The V call is TRBV19, the J call TRBJ1-1, with a possible D match to TRBD1 (6 bases). V was cut by 1 base and J by 1 base, with 10 bases left in between. Germline V gives CDR1 LNHDA, CDR2 SQIVND (reference sequence). CDR3 size: 15 residues. The CDR3 DNA follows: TGTGCCAGTAGTATAGCCGTACAGGGGAACACTGAAGCTTTCTTT. Its translation: CASSIAVQGNTEAFF.

The rearrangement uses TRBV9 and TRBJ2-2; D is unclear. Germline CDR1 reads SGDLS; CDR2 reads YYNGEE. The CDR3 is 13 residues long. With 1 base removed from V and 5 bases from J, the gap between germline ends came to 6 bases. The CDR3 nucleotides are TGTGCCAGCAGCGTACTAGTAACCGGGGAGCTGTTTTTT. It specifies CASSVLVTGELFF.

This clone has just a few counts. The chain links TRBV20-1 to TRBJ1-1; possible D gene TRBD1, 5 bases. Trimming shortened V by 3 bases and J by 2 bases, and 16 bases separated the two germline ends. The CDR3 contains 15 residues. Per germline, CDR1 DFQATT and CDR2 SNEGSKA (reference sequence). The CDR3: CSASGGEAKNTEAFF. CDR3 sequence (DNA): TGCAGTGCTAGTGGGGGAGAAGCGAAAAACACTGAAGCTTTCTTT.

This clone came up once. The rearrangement uses TRBV2 and TRBJ1-6; 11 nucleotides align to TRBD1. V lost 6 bases and J lost 7; bases outside the gene matches: 5. Germline V lookup: CDR1 SNHLY, CDR2 FYNNEI. This CDR3 comprises 15 residues. The CDR3 DNA reads TGTGCCAGCAGCGGGGACAGGGGGACAAATTCACCCCTCCACTTT. It yields the protein CASSGDRGTNSPLHF.

V and J are TRBV6-4 and TRBJ1-6; D uncertain. Germline V gives CDR1 MRHNA, CDR2 SNTAGT. The CDR3 totals 14 residues. With 3 bases removed from V and 7 bases from J, the gap between germline ends came to 10 bases. Here the CDR3 DNA reads TGTGCCAGCAGTGAACGGTCATTCAATTCACCCCTCCACTTT. The encoded protein is CASSERSFNSPLHF.

The V and J genes are TRBV29-1 and TRBJ1-1; no clear D. Germline CDR1 is SQVTM and CDR2 is ANQGSEA. This CDR3 is 13 amino acids long. V lost 2 bases, J lost 1 base, and 8 bases lay in between. Here the CDR3 reads CSVELAENTEAFF. CDR3 coding DNA: TGCAGCGTTGAATTAGCGGAGAACACTGAAGCTTTCTTT. The variable domain in full, with the rest retrieved from reference TRBV29-1 and TRBJ1-1, is SAVISQKPSRDICQRGTSLTIQCQVDSQVTMMFWYRQQPGQSLTLIATANQGSEATYESGFVIDKFPISRPNLTFSTLTVSNMSPEDSSIYLCSVELAENTEAFFGQGTRLTVV.

The chain links TRBV12-3 or TRBV12-4 to TRBJ1-2, with TRBD1 as a possible D gene (6 bases). The CDR3 totals 13 residues. Trimming stripped 6 bases from V and 7 bases from J, with 15 bases between. The CDR3 region is CASRNTGSAGYTF. The CDR3 coding sequence is TGTGCCAGCAGAAATACAGGGTCGGCTGGCTACACCTTC.

This chain joins TRBV3-1 (or the pseudogene TRBV3-2) and TRBJ2-5; D not resolved. CDR3 length: 13 amino acids. In germline, CDR1 is LGHDT, CDR2 YNNKEL (reference sequence). The V end was cut by 1 base, the J end by 2 bases, with 5 bases between. As DNA, the CDR3 is TGTGCCAGCAGCCAAGTCAGGCAAGAGACCCAGTACTTC. Its protein is CASSQVRQETQYF.

The V and J genes are TRBV11-2 and TRBJ1-6; D call uncertain. The germline V gene has CDR1 SGHAT and CDR2 FQNNGV. The V end was cut by 6 bases, the J end by 7 bases, with 4 bases between. The CDR3 extends over 11 amino acids. This CDR3 is CASSQNSPLHF. Written as DNA, the CDR3 is TGTGCCAGCAGTCAAAATTCACCCCTCCACTTT.

The chain recombines TRBV3-1 (or the pseudogene TRBV3-2) with TRBJ1-2, with 8 bases fitting TRBD1. The CDR3 contains 15 residues. V lost 2 bases to trimming and J lost 1 base; unmatched junction nucleotides: 3. Germline CDR1 and CDR2: LGHDT and YNNKEL (reference sequence). The CDR3 loop reads CASSQRDRINYGYTF. The CDR3 DNA reads as TGTGCCAGCAGCCAACGGGACAGGATTAACTATGGCTACACCTTC.